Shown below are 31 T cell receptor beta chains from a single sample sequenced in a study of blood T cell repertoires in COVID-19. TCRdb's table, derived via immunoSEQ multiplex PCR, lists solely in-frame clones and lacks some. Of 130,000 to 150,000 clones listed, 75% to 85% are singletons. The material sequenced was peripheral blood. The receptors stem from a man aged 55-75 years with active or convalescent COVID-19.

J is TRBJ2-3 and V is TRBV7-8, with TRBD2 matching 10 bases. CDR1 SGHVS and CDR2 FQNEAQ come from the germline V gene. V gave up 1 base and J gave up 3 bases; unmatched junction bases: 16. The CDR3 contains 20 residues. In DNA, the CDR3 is TGTGCCAGCAGCTTAGAGGTTCTAGCGGGAGTACTGGGTTTAACAGATACGCAGTATTTT. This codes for CASSLEVLAGVLGLTDTQYF.

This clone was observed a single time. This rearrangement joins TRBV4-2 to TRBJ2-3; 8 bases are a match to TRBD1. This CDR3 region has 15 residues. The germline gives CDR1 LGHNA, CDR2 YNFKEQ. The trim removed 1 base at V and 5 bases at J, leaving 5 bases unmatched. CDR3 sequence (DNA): TGTGCCAGCAGCCAAGTTACAGGGGGTTTAGATACGCAGTATTTT. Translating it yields CASSQVTGGLDTQYF.

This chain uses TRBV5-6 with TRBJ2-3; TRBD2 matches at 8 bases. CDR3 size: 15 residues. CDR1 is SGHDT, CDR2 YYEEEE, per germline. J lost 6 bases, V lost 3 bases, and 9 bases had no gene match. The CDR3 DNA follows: TGTGCCAGCAGCTGGGCGGGGACTAGAGCTGATACGCAGTATTTT. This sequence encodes CASSWAGTRADTQYF.

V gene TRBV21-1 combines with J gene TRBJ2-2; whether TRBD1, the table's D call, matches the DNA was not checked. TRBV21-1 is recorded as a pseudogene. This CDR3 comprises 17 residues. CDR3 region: CASSKGGQGSGTGELFF. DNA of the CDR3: TGTGCCAGCAGCAAAGGGGGACAGGGGTCAGGCACCGGGGAGCTGTTTTTT.

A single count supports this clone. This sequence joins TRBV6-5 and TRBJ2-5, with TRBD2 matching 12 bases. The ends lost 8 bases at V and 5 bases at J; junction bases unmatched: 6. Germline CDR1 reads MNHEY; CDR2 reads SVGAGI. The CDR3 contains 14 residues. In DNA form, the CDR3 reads TGTGCCAGCGCCTCTAGCGGGAGGGAGGAGACCCAGTACTTC. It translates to CASASSGREETQYF.

As DNA, the CDR3 is TGTGCCAGCAGGTCCGGGGGGCCGGGAGCTAATGAAAAACTGTTTTTT. Translating it yields CASRSGGPGANEKLFF. The chain is built from TRBV5-4 and TRBJ1-4; TRBD1 is a possible D gene (6 bases). Trimming removed 5 bases from V and 3 bases from J, with 17 bases in between. The CDR3 runs to 16 residues. Germline V gives CDR1 SGHNT, CDR2 YYREEE (reference sequence).

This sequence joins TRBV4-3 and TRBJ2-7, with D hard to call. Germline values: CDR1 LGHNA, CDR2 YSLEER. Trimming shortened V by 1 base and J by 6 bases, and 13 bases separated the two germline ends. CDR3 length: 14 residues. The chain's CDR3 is CASSQVGPPLEQYF. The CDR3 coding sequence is TGCGCCAGCAGCCAAGTGGGCCCCCCTCTCGAGCAGTACTTC.

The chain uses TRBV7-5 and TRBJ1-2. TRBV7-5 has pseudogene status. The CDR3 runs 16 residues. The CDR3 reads CVRSPTGGGPNYGYTF. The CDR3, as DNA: TGTGTCAGAAGCCCCACGGGGGGGGGTCCTAACTATGGCTACACCTTC.

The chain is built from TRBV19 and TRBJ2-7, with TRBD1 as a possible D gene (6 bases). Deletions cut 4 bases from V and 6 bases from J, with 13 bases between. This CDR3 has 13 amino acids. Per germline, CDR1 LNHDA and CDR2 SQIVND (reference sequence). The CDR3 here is CASSNPQGTEQYF. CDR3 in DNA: TGTGCCAGTAGTAACCCACAGGGAACCGAGCAGTACTTC.

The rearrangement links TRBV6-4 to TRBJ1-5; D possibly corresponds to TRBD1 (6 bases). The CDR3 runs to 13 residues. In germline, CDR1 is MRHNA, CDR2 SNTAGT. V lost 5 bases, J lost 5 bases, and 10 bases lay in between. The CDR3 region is CASSRTADQPQHF. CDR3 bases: TGTGCCAGCAGTAGGACAGCTGATCAGCCCCAGCATTTT.

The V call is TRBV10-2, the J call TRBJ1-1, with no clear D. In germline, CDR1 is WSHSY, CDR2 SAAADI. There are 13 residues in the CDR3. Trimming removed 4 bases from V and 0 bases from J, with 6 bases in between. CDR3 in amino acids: CASSGRVNTEAFF. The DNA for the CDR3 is TGCGCCAGCAGTGGACGGGTGAACACTGAAGCTTTCTTT.

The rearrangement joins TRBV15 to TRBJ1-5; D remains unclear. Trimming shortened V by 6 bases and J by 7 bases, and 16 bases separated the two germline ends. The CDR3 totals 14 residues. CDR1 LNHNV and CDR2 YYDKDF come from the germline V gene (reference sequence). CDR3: CATSYILAGQPQHF. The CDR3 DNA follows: TGTGCCACCAGTTACATCTTGGCGGGGCAGCCCCAGCATTTT.

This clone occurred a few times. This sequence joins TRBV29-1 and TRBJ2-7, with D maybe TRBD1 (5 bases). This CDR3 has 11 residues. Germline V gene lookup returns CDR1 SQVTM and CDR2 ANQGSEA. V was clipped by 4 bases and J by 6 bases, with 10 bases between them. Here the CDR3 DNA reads TGCAGCGTTGGACAGAAAGGCGAGCAGTACTTC. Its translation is CSVGQKGEQYF.

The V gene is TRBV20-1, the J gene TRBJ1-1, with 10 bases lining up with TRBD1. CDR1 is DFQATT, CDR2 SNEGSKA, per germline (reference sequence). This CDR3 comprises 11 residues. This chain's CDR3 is CRPGQGTEAFF. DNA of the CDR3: TGCAGACCGGGACAGGGGACTGAAGCTTTCTTT.

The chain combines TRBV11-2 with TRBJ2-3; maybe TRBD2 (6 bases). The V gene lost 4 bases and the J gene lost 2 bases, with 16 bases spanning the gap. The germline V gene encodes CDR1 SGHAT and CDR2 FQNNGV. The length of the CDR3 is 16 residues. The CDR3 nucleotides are TGTGCCAGCAGCTCCCCACGAGCGGGCCTCACAGATACGCAGTATTTT. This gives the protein CASSSPRAGLTDTQYF.

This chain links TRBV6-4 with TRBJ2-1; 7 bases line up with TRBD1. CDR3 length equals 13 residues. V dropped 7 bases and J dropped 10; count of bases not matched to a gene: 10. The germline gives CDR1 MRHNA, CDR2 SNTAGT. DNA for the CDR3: TGTGCCAGCACTACGGACAGGCAAAGAGAGCAGTTCTTC. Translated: CASTTDRQREQFF.

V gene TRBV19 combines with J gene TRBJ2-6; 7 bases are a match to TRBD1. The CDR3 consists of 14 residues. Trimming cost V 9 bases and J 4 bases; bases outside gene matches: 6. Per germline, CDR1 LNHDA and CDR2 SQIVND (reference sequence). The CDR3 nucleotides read TGTGCCAGCGAGACAGGGCGAGGGGCCAACGTCCTGACTTTC. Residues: CASETGRGANVLTF.

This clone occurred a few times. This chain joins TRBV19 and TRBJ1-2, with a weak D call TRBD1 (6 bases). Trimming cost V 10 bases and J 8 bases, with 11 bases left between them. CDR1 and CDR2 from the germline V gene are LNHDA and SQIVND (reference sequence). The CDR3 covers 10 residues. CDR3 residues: CATRDKGYTF. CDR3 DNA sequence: TGTGCCACCCGGGACAAAGGCTACACCTTC.

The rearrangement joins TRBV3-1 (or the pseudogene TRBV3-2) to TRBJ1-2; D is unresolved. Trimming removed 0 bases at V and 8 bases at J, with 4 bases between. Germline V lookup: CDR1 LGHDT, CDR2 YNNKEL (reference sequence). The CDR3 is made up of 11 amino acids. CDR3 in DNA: TGTGCCAGCAGCCAAGAGAGGGGCTACACCTTC. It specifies CASSQERGYTF.

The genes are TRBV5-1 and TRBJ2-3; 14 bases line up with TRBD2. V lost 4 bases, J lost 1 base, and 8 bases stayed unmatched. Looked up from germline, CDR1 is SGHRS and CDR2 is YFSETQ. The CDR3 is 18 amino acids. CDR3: CASSPGLAGVRRTDTQYF. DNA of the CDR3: TGCGCCAGCAGCCCGGGACTAGCGGGAGTCCGTCGCACAGATACGCAGTATTTT. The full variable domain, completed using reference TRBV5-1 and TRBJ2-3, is KAGVTQTPRYLIKTRGQQVTLSCSPISGHRSVSWYQQTPGQGLQFLFEYFSETQRNKGNFPGRFSGRQFSNSRSEMNVSTLELGDSALYLCASSPGLAGVRRTDTQYFGPGTRLTVL.

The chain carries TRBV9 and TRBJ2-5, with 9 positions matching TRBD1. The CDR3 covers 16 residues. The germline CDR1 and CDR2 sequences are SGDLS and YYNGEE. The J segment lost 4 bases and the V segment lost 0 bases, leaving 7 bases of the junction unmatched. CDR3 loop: CASSVEVGTGPETQYF. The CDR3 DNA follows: TGTGCCAGCAGCGTAGAGGTTGGGACAGGGCCAGAGACCCAGTACTTC.

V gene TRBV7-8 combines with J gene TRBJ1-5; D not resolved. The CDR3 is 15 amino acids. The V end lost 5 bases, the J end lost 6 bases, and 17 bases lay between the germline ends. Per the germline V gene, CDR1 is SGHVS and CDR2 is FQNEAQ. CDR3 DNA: TGTGCCAGCAGCACCACCGGGGAAACAATTCAGCCCCAGCATTTT. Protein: CASSTTGETIQPQHF.

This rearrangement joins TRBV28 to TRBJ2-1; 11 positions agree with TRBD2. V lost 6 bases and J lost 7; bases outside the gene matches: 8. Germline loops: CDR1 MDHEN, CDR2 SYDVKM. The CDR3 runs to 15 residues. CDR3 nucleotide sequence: TGTGCCAGCAGCTCAACTAGCGGGAGAGGGAATGAGCAGTTCTTC. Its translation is CASSSTSGRGNEQFF.

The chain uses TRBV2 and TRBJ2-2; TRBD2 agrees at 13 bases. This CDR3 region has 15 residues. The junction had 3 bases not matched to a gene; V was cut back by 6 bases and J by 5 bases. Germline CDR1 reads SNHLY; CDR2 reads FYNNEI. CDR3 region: CASRGTSGTTGELFF. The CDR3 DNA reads TGTGCCAGCAGAGGGACTAGCGGGACTACCGGGGAGCTGTTTTTT.

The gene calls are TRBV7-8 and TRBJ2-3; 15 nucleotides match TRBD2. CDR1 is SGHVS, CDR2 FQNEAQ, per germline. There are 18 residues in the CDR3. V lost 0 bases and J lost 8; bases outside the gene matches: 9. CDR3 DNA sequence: TGTGCCAGCAGCTTAGCGTTGGCCGGGACTAGCGGGAGGAGTACGCAGTATTTT. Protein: CASSLALAGTSGRSTQYF.

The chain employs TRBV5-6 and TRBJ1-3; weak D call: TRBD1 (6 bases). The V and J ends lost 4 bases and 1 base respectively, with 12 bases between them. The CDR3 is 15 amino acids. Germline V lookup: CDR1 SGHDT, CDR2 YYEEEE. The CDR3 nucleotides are TGTGCCAGCAGCATGTTCGACAGGTCTGGAAACACCATATATTTT. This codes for CASSMFDRSGNTIYF.

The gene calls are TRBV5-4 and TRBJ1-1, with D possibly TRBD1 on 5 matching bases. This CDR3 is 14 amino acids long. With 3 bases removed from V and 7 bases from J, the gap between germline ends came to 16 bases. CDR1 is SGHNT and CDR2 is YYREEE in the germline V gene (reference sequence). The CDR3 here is CASSSATGDLEAFF. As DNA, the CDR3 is TGTGCCAGCAGCTCCGCCACGGGGGACCTTGAAGCTTTCTTT. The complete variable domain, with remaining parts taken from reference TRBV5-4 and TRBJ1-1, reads ETGVTQSPTHLIKTRGQQVTLRCSSQSGHNTVSWYQQALGQGPQFIFQYYREEENGRGNFPPRFSGLQFPNYSSELNVNALELDDSALYLCASSSATGDLEAFFGQGTRLTVV.

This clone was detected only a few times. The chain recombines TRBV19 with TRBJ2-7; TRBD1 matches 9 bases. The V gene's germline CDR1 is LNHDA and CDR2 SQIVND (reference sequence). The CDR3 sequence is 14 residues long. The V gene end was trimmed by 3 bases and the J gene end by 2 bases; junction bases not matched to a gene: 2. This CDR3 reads CASSMRQGAYEQYF. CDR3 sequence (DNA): TGTGCCAGTAGTATGAGACAGGGGGCCTACGAGCAGTACTTC.

The CDR3: CASYGTGGNTEAFF. CDR3 nucleotide sequence: TGCGCCAGTTACGGGACAGGGGGAAACACTGAAGCTTTCTTT. The chain carries TRBV5-1 and TRBJ1-1; 11 bases line up with TRBD1. The V and J ends lost 8 bases and 2 bases, in that order; junction bases with no gene match: 5. This CDR3 has 14 amino acids. The germline V gene encodes CDR1 SGHRS and CDR2 YFSETQ.

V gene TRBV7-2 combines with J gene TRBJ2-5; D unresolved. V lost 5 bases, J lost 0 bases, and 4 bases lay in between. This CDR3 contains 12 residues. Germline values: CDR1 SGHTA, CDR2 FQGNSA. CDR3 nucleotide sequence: TGTGCCAGCAGCCTTAACCAAGAGACCCAGTACTTC. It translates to CASSLNQETQYF.

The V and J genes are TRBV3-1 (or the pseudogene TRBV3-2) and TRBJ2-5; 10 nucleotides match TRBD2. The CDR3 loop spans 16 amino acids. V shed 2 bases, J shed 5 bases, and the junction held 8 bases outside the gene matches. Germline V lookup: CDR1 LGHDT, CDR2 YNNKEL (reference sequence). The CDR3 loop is CASSQISGRGPETQYF. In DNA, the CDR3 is TGTGCCAGCAGCCAAATCAGCGGGAGGGGACCGGAGACCCAGTACTTC.